In this sample, the clone carrying this T cell receptor (beta chain) turned up many times. The antigen is unknown. The CDR3 is made up of 13 amino acids. Trimming shortened V by 1 base and J by 6 bases, and 10 bases separated the two germline ends. This record comes from a study of T cells after yellow fever vaccination. Study information: For low cell numbers, libraries were made with SMART-Seq v4 Ultra Low Input.

General observations from the study: Post-booster repertoires again held most primary-vaccination clones (around 95% CD4, roughly 88% CD8). Of the clonotypes, a small share occurred in both CD4 and CD8 compartments.

Template switching with 5'RACE generated the TCR cDNA and added a universal primer site and UMIs. In TCRdb, the 5' RACE reads were re-called with MiXCR into one record per CDR3 protein. The sample lists 200,000 to 250,000 distinct CDR3 sequences, approximately 3% occurring once. The V call is TRBV12-3 or TRBV12-4, the J call TRBJ2-7; D is possibly TRBD1 (7 bases). The sample was CD4+ T cells sorted from PBMCs, taken 10 days after the yellow fever booster vaccination. This sequence was found in a young man who received the YFV17D yellow fever vaccine. The CDR3 sequence: CASSLGQGGEQYF. The DNA of the CDR3 is TGTGCCAGCAGTTTAGGACAGGGAGGCGAGCAGTACTTC.